Each of the 30 T cell receptor beta chains below was sequenced from the same sample in a study of blood T cell repertoires in COVID-19. Libraries were prepared by immunoSEQ multiplex PCR; TCRdb keeps only in-frame clonotypes and omits some of them. The table lists some 74,000 clones, approximately 78% of them singletons, with about 4.8% in the top ten. Sequenced material: peripheral blood. The receptor set was obtained from a woman older than 75 with active or convalescent COVID-19.

The chain recombines TRBV30 with TRBJ1-1; D gene unclear. In germline, CDR1 is GTSNPN, CDR2 SVGIG (reference sequence). V was cut by 3 bases and J by 4 bases, with 12 bases left in between. This CDR3 comprises 13 residues. This CDR3 reads CAWRTYISTEAFF. The DNA of the CDR3 is TGTGCCTGGAGAACCTATATTAGCACTGAAGCTTTCTTT.

This chain uses TRBV7-9 with TRBJ2-1; TRBD1 matches at 7 bases. The CDR3 loop spans 15 amino acids. The germline V gene has CDR1 SEHNR and CDR2 FQNEAQ (reference sequence). Trimming at V came to 0 bases and at J to 7 bases, leaving 6 bases not matched to a gene. CDR3 in amino acids: CASSLAAGGINEQFF. DNA of the CDR3: TGTGCCAGCAGCTTAGCGGCAGGGGGTATAAATGAGCAGTTCTTC.

The rearrangement links TRBV29-1 to TRBJ1-3; no firm D call. This CDR3 region has 16 residues. The germline V and J ends were trimmed by 4 bases and 0 bases, with 16 bases remaining between them. Germline V gene lookup returns CDR1 SQVTM and CDR2 ANQGSEA. The CDR3 DNA sequence: TGCAGCGTTGTAGGTCGAACGGGTCGCTCTGGAAACACCATATATTTT. This encodes CSVVGRTGRSGNTIYF.

J is TRBJ1-1 and V is TRBV28, with 8 positions matching TRBD1. The length of the CDR3 is 12 residues. Germline lookup yields CDR1 MDHEN and CDR2 SYDVKM. The trim removed 6 bases at V and 11 bases at J, leaving 8 bases unmatched. The CDR3 region is CASREGQGMAFF. Here the CDR3 DNA reads TGTGCCAGCAGGGAAGGACAGGGAATGGCTTTCTTT.

This clone has just a few counts. The chain has TRBV7-8 and TRBJ2-7; a possible D gene is TRBD2 (5 bases). Germline-derived CDR1 and CDR2 are SGHVS and FQNEAQ. The ends were cut back, 5 bases at V and 7 bases at J, with 21 bases in the middle. CDR3 length: 15 amino acids. CDR3 bases: TGTGCCAGCAGCCAGAGCGGCTTATCCCCTCGGGAGCAGTACTTC. Protein sequence: CASSQSGLSPREQYF. The full variable domain, rest sourced from reference TRBV7-8 and TRBJ2-7, is GAGVSQSPRYKVAKRGQDVALRCDPISGHVSLFWYQQALGQGPEFLTYFQNEAQLDKSGLPSDRFFAERPEGSVSTLKIQRTQQEDSAVYLCASSQSGLSPREQYFGPGTRLTVT.

The genes are TRBV30 and TRBJ2-7; 8 nucleotides match TRBD1. Germline CDR1 is GTSNPN and CDR2 is SVGIG (reference sequence). This CDR3 is 21 amino acids long. Trimming cost V 2 bases and J 5 bases; bases outside gene matches: 29. CDR3 coding DNA: TGTGCCTGGAGTTCACATAGGGGAAGGAACTACAGGGGGTGGGGTTGGCACGAGCAGTACTTC. Its protein product is CAWSSHRGRNYRGWGWHEQYF.

This clone was recorded once. This CDR3 reads CASSGRDRDTDEQFF. The CDR3 nucleotides are TGTGCCAGCAGCGGCCGGGACAGGGACACGGATGAGCAGTTCTTC. This chain joins TRBV7-8 and TRBJ2-1; 9 bases fit TRBD1. Trimming removed 5 bases from V and 8 bases from J; junction bases left unmatched: 10. Germline-derived CDR1 and CDR2 are SGHVS and FQNEAQ. The CDR3 runs 15 residues.

Here the CDR3 DNA reads TGTGCCAGCAGCTTAGACTACTATGGCTACACCTTC. As protein: CASSLDYYGYTF. The chain has TRBV7-2 and TRBJ1-2; D is undetermined. Per germline, CDR1 SGHTA and CDR2 FQGNSA. The V and J ends lost 1 base and 3 bases respectively, with 3 bases between them. The CDR3 consists of 12 residues.

The gene calls are TRBV19 and TRBJ2-7; 8 nucleotides align to TRBD2. The CDR3 sequence is 14 residues long. CDR1 is LNHDA and CDR2 is SQIVND in the germline V gene (reference sequence). V lost 6 bases and J lost 6; bases outside the gene matches: 10. CDR3 coding DNA: TGTGCCAGTAGCCAGGGACTAGTTTATCGCGAGCAGTACTTC. Its translation: CASSQGLVYREQYF.

This chain connects TRBV30 to TRBJ2-7; tentative D call: TRBD1 (6 bases). The V gene's germline CDR1 is GTSNPN and CDR2 SVGIG (reference sequence). V was pared by 1 base and J by 4 bases, with 11 bases between. This CDR3 spans 13 amino acids. CDR3 sequence (DNA): TGTGCCTGGAGTGGGGGAACAGGGTACGAGCAGTACTTC. It encodes CAWSGGTGYEQYF.

This clone was counted only a few times. The rearrangement uses TRBV10-3 and TRBJ2-1; D is uncertain. The CDR3 has 13 amino acids. V was pared by 2 bases and J by 9 bases, with 11 bases between. In germline, CDR1 is ENHRY, CDR2 SYGVKD. The CDR3 loop is CAISEGGSSEQFF. CDR3 DNA: TGTGCCATCAGTGAGGGTGGTAGCAGTGAGCAGTTCTTC.

The chain combines TRBV5-6 with TRBJ1-1, with 7 bases aligning to TRBD1. There are 16 residues in the CDR3. Germline V gene lookup returns CDR1 SGHDT and CDR2 YYEEEE. V lost 4 bases to trimming and J lost 0 bases; unmatched junction nucleotides: 9. The CDR3 DNA reads as TGTGCCAGCAGCAGACAGGGAGGAACCATGAACACTGAAGCTTTCTTT. Amino acids: CASSRQGGTMNTEAFF.

The V call is TRBV19, the J call TRBJ1-1, with 11 bases identical to TRBD1. The CDR3 loop spans 15 amino acids. The germline V gene has CDR1 LNHDA and CDR2 SQIVND (reference sequence). The V segment lost 4 bases and the J segment 8 bases; nucleotides outside the gene matches: 9. The CDR3: CASSKGRDRGSEAFF. CDR3 bases: TGTGCCAGTAGTAAGGGCCGGGACAGGGGGTCAGAAGCTTTCTTT.

This chain connects TRBV5-8 to TRBJ1-5, with D possibly matching TRBD1 (5 bases). CDR3 length: 16 residues. V was pared by 4 bases and J by 3 bases, with 17 bases between. Germline V gene lookup returns CDR1 SGHTS and CDR2 YDEGEE. CDR3 in amino acids: CASSVTQGRINQPQHF. CDR3 DNA: TGTGCCAGCAGCGTTACCCAGGGAAGGATCAATCAGCCCCAGCATTTT.

This clone came up a few times. This chain links TRBV7-2 with TRBJ1-5, with a tentative D call TRBD1 (5 bases). Germline-derived CDR1 and CDR2 are SGHTA and FQGNSA. V was shortened by 5 bases and J by 6 bases, with 11 bases between the two germline ends. The CDR3 has 13 residues. CDR3 sequence: CASSTGSGQPQHF. The CDR3 bases are TGTGCCAGCAGCACAGGTTCTGGTCAGCCCCAGCATTTT.

The chain joins TRBV3-1 (or the pseudogene TRBV3-2) to TRBJ2-1; 12 bases are shared with TRBD2. There are 14 residues in the CDR3. Germline V lookup: CDR1 LGHDT, CDR2 YNNKEL (reference sequence). Losses at the gene ends were 3 bases for V and 7 bases for J; bases not matched to a gene: 1. CDR3 nucleotide sequence: TGTGCCAGCAGCCAGCTAGCGGGGGGGAATGAGCAGTTCTTC. This sequence encodes CASSQLAGGNEQFF.

This clone has just one count. CDR3 in amino acids: CASRSPYRLGAGGELFF. In DNA form, the CDR3 reads TGTGCCAGCCGGAGTCCCTATCGACTAGGGGCGGGCGGGGAGCTGTTTTTT. The rearrangement links TRBV28 to TRBJ2-2; a possible D gene is TRBD2 (6 bases). Germline V gene data show CDR1 as MDHEN and CDR2 as SYDVKM. This CDR3 contains 17 residues. V gave up 8 bases and J gave up 7 bases, with 26 bases separating them.

J is TRBJ2-1 and V is TRBV3-1 (or the pseudogene TRBV3-2); a possible D gene is TRBD2 (5 bases). This CDR3 region has 16 residues. V shed 0 bases and J shed 6 bases, with 15 bases lying between them. Per the germline V gene, CDR1 is LGHDT and CDR2 is YNNKEL (reference sequence). The DNA of the CDR3 is TGTGCCAGCAGCCAAGATATCGGGATCTTAGGCAATGAGCAGTTCTTC. It encodes CASSQDIGILGNEQFF.

The chain links TRBV7-9 to TRBJ2-2, with D possibly being TRBD1 (5 bases). The CDR3 extends over 14 amino acids. Trimming took off 0 bases at V and 6 bases at J, with 8 bases between the two ends. CDR1 is SEHNR, CDR2 FQNEAQ, per germline (reference sequence). The CDR3 region has the DNA TGTGCCAGCAGCTTAGCAGGGGTGCCCGGGGAGCTGTTTTTT. Translation gives CASSLAGVPGELFF.

This clone occurred a few times. This sequence joins TRBV14 and TRBJ2-5; D is uncertain. V was trimmed by 0 bases and J by 0 bases, leaving 8 bases between them. The germline CDR1 and CDR2 sequences are SGHDN and FVKESK. The CDR3 contains 15 residues. DNA for the CDR3: TGTGCCAGCAGCCAAGATCTCGGGTACCAAGAGACCCAGTACTTC. Translation: CASSQDLGYQETQYF. The variable domain in full, completed from reference TRBV14 and TRBJ2-5, reads EAGVTQFPSHSVIEKGQTVTLRCDPISGHDNLYWYRRVMGKEIKFLLHFVKESKQDESGMPNNRFLAERTGGTYSTLKVQPAELEDSGVYFCASSQDLGYQETQYFGPGTRLLVL.

The CDR3 loop reads CASSLPAYEQYF. CDR3 coding DNA: TGTGCCAGCAGTTTACCAGCCTACGAGCAGTACTTC. The rearrangement uses TRBV12-3 or TRBV12-4 and TRBJ2-7; no clear D. Trimming took 2 bases from V and 2 from J, leaving 4 bases between them. The CDR3 is 12 residues long.

The chain links TRBV5-5 to TRBJ1-5; 7 nucleotides line up with TRBD1. Trimming cost V 1 base and J 1 base; bases outside gene matches: 5. The CDR3 extends over 16 amino acids. Germline-derived CDR1 and CDR2 are SGHKS and YYEKEE (reference sequence). The CDR3 DNA follows: TGTGCCAGCAGCTTGTTAGGGGGCTTAAGCAATCAGCCCCAGCATTTT. Amino acid sequence: CASSLLGGLSNQPQHF.

Written as DNA, the CDR3 is TGTGCAAGTCGCCCCCGACTAGCCGGTGAGCATGTGGGCACAGATACGCAGTATTTT. Protein: CASRPRLAGEHVGTDTQYF. The V and J genes are TRBV12-2 and TRBJ2-3; TRBD2 was called by the table and not checked on the DNA. TRBV12-2 is annotated as a pseudogene. This CDR3 has 19 residues.

The chain carries TRBV28 and TRBJ2-7; D might be TRBD1 (5 bases). Germline-derived CDR1 and CDR2 are MDHEN and SYDVKM. V was pared by 4 bases and J by 3 bases, with 7 bases between. The CDR3 consists of 12 residues. This CDR3 reads CASSSRDYEQYF. The CDR3 nucleotides are TGTGCCAGCAGTTCCAGGGACTACGAGCAGTACTTC.

This sequence joins TRBV20-1 and TRBJ2-3; 13 bases fit TRBD2. Germline trimming cut 3 bases from V and 4 bases from J; bases unmatched to any gene: 7. Germline V lookup: CDR1 DFQATT, CDR2 SNEGSKA (reference sequence). The CDR3 runs to 16 residues. The CDR3 reads CSASGTSGGASDTQYF. CDR3 DNA: TGCAGTGCTAGTGGAACTAGCGGGGGGGCCTCAGATACGCAGTATTTT.

V gene TRBV30 combines with J gene TRBJ2-2; D gene ambiguous. Between the trimmed V and J ends, which lost 2 bases and 1 base, there was a span of 8 bases. This CDR3 comprises 14 residues. Germline V gene sequence: CDR1 GTSNPN, CDR2 SVGIG (reference sequence). Here the CDR3 reads CAWSNDLNTGELFF. CDR3 in DNA: TGTGCCTGGAGTAACGACTTGAACACCGGGGAGCTGTTTTTT.

The chain uses TRBV28 and TRBJ1-5; tentative D call: TRBD1 (6 bases). The CDR3 is made up of 15 amino acids. Germline values: CDR1 MDHEN, CDR2 SYDVKM. V was pared by 2 bases and J by 7 bases, with 15 bases between. The CDR3 here is CASSLAGASRQPQHF. Here the CDR3 DNA reads TGTGCCAGCAGTTTAGCGGGGGCCAGTCGGCAGCCCCAGCATTTT.

The chain couples TRBV7-6 to TRBJ2-3, with 8 bases matching TRBD1. Germline CDR1 and CDR2: SGHVS and FNYEAQ. V dropped 5 bases and J dropped 1; count of bases not matched to a gene: 2. CDR3 size: 14 residues. This chain's CDR3 is CASSPRGRTDTQYF. CDR3 in DNA: TGTGCCAGCAGCCCCAGGGGGCGCACAGATACGCAGTATTTT. Supplemented by reference TRBV7-6 and TRBJ2-3, the full variable domain reads GAGVSQSPRYKVTKRGQDVALRCDPISGHVSLYWYRQALGQGPEFLTYFNYEAQQDKSGLPNDRFSAERPEGSISTLTIQRTEQRDSAMYRCASSPRGRTDTQYFGPGTRLTVL.

This clone was recorded a few times. The rearrangement links TRBV9 to TRBJ1-4; 7 positions match TRBD1. CDR3 length equals 14 residues. CDR1 and CDR2 (germline): SGDLS, YYNGEE. V trimming: 2 bases; J trimming: 7 bases; junction bases outside the gene matches: 5. This chain's CDR3 is CASSVHWTGEKLFF. The CDR3 coding sequence is TGTGCCAGCAGCGTGCATTGGACAGGTGAAAAACTGTTTTTT.

This clone was seen only once. The chain is built from TRBV24-1 and TRBJ2-1, with D possibly matching TRBD2 (6 bases). Per the germline V gene, CDR1 is KGHDR and CDR2 is SFDVKD. The V and J ends lost 1 base and 6 bases respectively, with 9 bases between them. CDR3 length: 14 amino acids. For the CDR3, the DNA is TGTGCCACCAGTGATTTTCGGGGGAGCAATGAGCAGTTCTTC. The encoded protein is CATSDFRGSNEQFF.